Listed below are T cell receptor beta chains from one sample, sequenced in a study of cytomegalovirus exposure and HLA in healthy donors. Sequenced by immunoSEQ multiplex PCR; TCRdb stores in-frame clones only, minus some. The sample consists of 100,000 to 150,000 clones, about four fifths of them appearing once. The sample consisted of PBMCs. Source of these receptors: a man aged 18 to 30 in good health and CMV-seronegative. The CDR3 runs from the conserved cysteine through the conserved F or W. Each record gives: clone size, J gene, D gene, V gene, CDR3 protein, CDR3 DNA. The D gene is left open where the match is weak. Size tells how often a clone was seen (once, few, many) or the class of an expanded clone, and some rows leave it out.

clone size: -; J gene: TRBJ1-5; D gene: -; V gene: TRBV4-2; CDR3 protein: CASSQADSSNQPQHF; CDR3 DNA: TGTGCCAGCAGCCAAGCAGACAGCTCGAATCAGCCCCAGCATTTT
clone size: -; J gene: TRBJ2-2; D gene: -; V gene: TRBV4-1; CDR3 protein: CASSQELASLNAGELFF; CDR3 DNA: TGCGCCAGCAGCCAAGAACTCGCATCTTTGAATGCCGGGGAGCTGTTTTTT
clone size: -; J gene: TRBJ2-1; D gene: -; V gene: TRBV10-3; CDR3 protein: CAISYRELSYNEQFF; CDR3 DNA: TGTGCCATCAGTTACAGGGAGCTCTCCTACAATGAGCAGTTCTTC
clone size: -; J gene: TRBJ1-5; D gene: -; V gene: TRBV28; CDR3 protein: CASSLGRMGLYSNQPQHF; CDR3 DNA: TGTGCCAGCAGTCTCGGCCGGATGGGCCTTTATAGCAATCAGCCCCAGCATTTT
clone size: -; J gene: TRBJ2-7; D gene: -; V gene: TRBV7-2; CDR3 protein: CASSLARVTEQYF; CDR3 DNA: TGTGCCAGCAGCTTAGCCCGGGTGACCGAGCAGTACTTC
clone size: -; J gene: TRBJ1-2; D gene: -; V gene: TRBV4-3; CDR3 protein: CASSQDARTVNYGYTF; CDR3 DNA: TGCGCCAGCAGCCAAGATGCGAGGACAGTTAACTATGGCTACACCTTC
clone size: -; J gene: TRBJ2-3; D gene: TRBD2; V gene: TRBV9; CDR3 protein: CASSPPGLAGTTQYF; CDR3 DNA: TGTGCCAGCAGCCCCCCGGGACTAGCAGGTACAACGCAGTATTTT
clone size: -; J gene: TRBJ1-2; D gene: -; V gene: TRBV4-2; CDR3 protein: CASSQGTDAYGYTF; CDR3 DNA: TGTGCCAGCAGCCAAGGGACAGATGCCTATGGCTACACCTTC
clone size: -; J gene: TRBJ1-1; D gene: TRBD1; V gene: TRBV5-1; CDR3 protein: CASSSSGGNTEAFF; CDR3 DNA: TGCGCCAGCAGCTCCTCAGGGGGGAACACTGAAGCTTTCTTT
clone size: -; J gene: TRBJ1-2; D gene: TRBD1; V gene: TRBV5-6; CDR3 protein: CASSLRTGGGWDGYTF; CDR3 DNA: TGTGCCAGCAGCTTGAGGACAGGGGGCGGCTGGGATGGCTACACCTTC
clone size: -; J gene: TRBJ1-4; D gene: -; V gene: TRBV4-1; CDR3 protein: CASSQVMGGTNEKLFF; CDR3 DNA: TGCGCCAGCAGCCAAGTAATGGGAGGAACTAATGAAAAACTGTTTTTT
clone size: -; J gene: TRBJ2-5; D gene: -; V gene: TRBV7-2; CDR3 protein: CASSSTGQETQYF; CDR3 DNA: TGTGCCAGCAGCAGTACTGGTCAAGAGACCCAGTACTTC
clone size: -; J gene: TRBJ2-7; D gene: -; V gene: TRBV19; CDR3 protein: CASSIGSVYEQYF; CDR3 DNA: TGTGCCAGTAGTATAGGGTCAGTTTACGAGCAGTACTTC
clone size: -; J gene: TRBJ2-2; D gene: -; V gene: TRBV28; CDR3 protein: CAGRGGTGTGELFF; CDR3 DNA: TGTGCCGGTAGGGGGGGGACAGGCACCGGGGAGCTGTTTTTT
clone size: -; J gene: TRBJ2-1; D gene: TRBD2; V gene: TRBV7-9; CDR3 protein: CASSPREAGLYNEQFF; CDR3 DNA: TGTGCCAGCAGCCCCCGCGAAGCGGGGCTTTACAATGAGCAGTTCTTC
clone size: -; J gene: TRBJ1-2; D gene: -; V gene: TRBV7-2; CDR3 protein: CASSLAGVYGYTF; CDR3 DNA: TGTGCCAGCAGCTTAGCAGGGGTTTATGGCTACACCTTC
clone size: -; J gene: TRBJ1-4; D gene: -; V gene: TRBV30; CDR3 protein: CAWGRALTNEKLFF; CDR3 DNA: TGTGCCTGGGGGAGAGCCTTAACTAATGAAAAGCTGTTTTTT
clone size: -; J gene: TRBJ2-7; D gene: -; V gene: TRBV5-1; CDR3 protein: CASSSRGPSSYEQYF; CDR3 DNA: TGCGCCAGCAGCTCAAGGGGTCCGAGCTCCTACGAGCAGTACTTC
clone size: -; J gene: TRBJ1-5; D gene: -; V gene: TRBV19; CDR3 protein: CASSITRGSAQHF; CDR3 DNA: TGTGCCAGTAGTATAACACGGGGTTCTGCCCAGCATTTT
clone size: once; J gene: TRBJ1-1; D gene: -; V gene: TRBV19; CDR3 protein: CASSILSGWGNTEAFF; CDR3 DNA: TGTGCCAGTAGTATTCTCTCAGGGTGGGGGAACACTGAAGCTTTCTTT
clone size: few; J gene: TRBJ2-7; D gene: TRBD1; V gene: TRBV6-5; CDR3 protein: CASRSGGLHEQYF; CDR3 DNA: TGTGCCAGCAGGTCAGGGGGCCTCCACGAGCAGTACTTC
clone size: few; J gene: TRBJ1-5; D gene: -; V gene: TRBV28; CDR3 protein: CASSSGHSNQPQHF; CDR3 DNA: TGTGCCAGCAGTTCGGGACATAGCAATCAGCCCCAGCATTTT
clone size: -; J gene: TRBJ2-1; D gene: TRBD2; V gene: TRBV10-3; CDR3 protein: CAISGLADNEQFF; CDR3 DNA: TGTGCCATCAGTGGACTAGCAGACAATGAGCAGTTCTTC
clone size: -; J gene: TRBJ2-3; D gene: -; V gene: TRBV5-4; CDR3 protein: CASSIPQDTQYF; CDR3 DNA: TGTGCCAGCAGCATCCCCCAGGATACGCAGTATTTT
clone size: -; J gene: TRBJ2-1; D gene: TRBD1; V gene: TRBV7-2; CDR3 protein: CASSLVWDREVFF; CDR3 DNA: TGTGCCAGCAGCTTAGTTTGGGACAGGGAGGTGTTCTTC
clone size: -; J gene: TRBJ2-7; D gene: TRBD1; V gene: TRBV30; CDR3 protein: CAWRAGTVAAWGTYEQYF; CDR3 DNA: TGTGCCTGGAGGGCCGGGACAGTAGCAGCTTGGGGAACCTACGAGCAGTACTTC
clone size: -; J gene: TRBJ1-5; D gene: -; V gene: TRBV19; CDR3 protein: CASRKEEYQPQHF; CDR3 DNA: TGTGCCAGTAGGAAGGAGGAGTATCAGCCCCAGCATTTT
clone size: -; J gene: TRBJ2-3; D gene: TRBD2; V gene: TRBV9; CDR3 protein: CASSHWGGGGTDTQYF; CDR3 DNA: TGTGCCAGCAGCCATTGGGGTGGGGGGGGAACAGATACGCAGTATTTT
clone size: -; J gene: TRBJ2-2; D gene: -; V gene: TRBV15; CDR3 protein: CATSRERRTEDTGELFF; CDR3 DNA: TGTGCCACCAGCAGAGAAAGGAGGACAGAGGACACCGGGGAGCTGTTTTTT
clone size: -; J gene: TRBJ1-4; D gene: TRBD1; V gene: TRBV30; CDR3 protein: CACLTGTGIQKLFF; CDR3 DNA: TGTGCCTGTCTCACCGGGACAGGGATTCAAAAACTGTTTTTT
clone size: -; J gene: TRBJ2-5; D gene: TRBD2; V gene: TRBV27; CDR3 protein: CASSLLGGGALETQYF; CDR3 DNA: TGTGCCAGCAGTTTATTGGGCGGGGGGGCACTGGAGACCCAGTACTTC
clone size: -; J gene: TRBJ1-2; D gene: TRBD1; V gene: TRBV7-8; CDR3 protein: CASSLETGANYGYTF; CDR3 DNA: TGTGCCAGCAGCTTAGAGACAGGGGCTAACTATGGCTACACCTTC
clone size: -; J gene: TRBJ2-7; D gene: -; V gene: TRBV4-3; CDR3 protein: CASSQVAGSIYEQYF; CDR3 DNA: TGCGCCAGCAGCCAAGTCGCCGGGTCGATCTACGAGCAGTACTTC
clone size: -; J gene: TRBJ1-4; D gene: -; V gene: TRBV5-8; CDR3 protein: CASSLARVDEKLFF; CDR3 DNA: TGTGCCAGCAGCTTGGCCCGGGTCGATGAAAAACTGTTTTTT
clone size: -; J gene: TRBJ1-1; D gene: -; V gene: TRBV7-8; CDR3 protein: CASSYRQTIQRDTEAFF; CDR3 DNA: TGTGCCAGCAGCTACCGGCAGACGATTCAACGGGACACTGAAGCTTTCTTT
clone size: -; J gene: TRBJ1-2; D gene: -; V gene: TRBV10-2; CDR3 protein: CASSPTAGDYGYTF; CDR3 DNA: TGCGCCAGCAGTCCGACAGCTGGAGACTATGGCTACACCTTC
clone size: once; J gene: TRBJ2-7; D gene: TRBD1; V gene: TRBV7-8; CDR3 protein: CASSLVTGEKQYF; CDR3 DNA: TGTGCCAGCAGCTTAGTCACAGGGGAAAAGCAGTACTTC
clone size: -; J gene: TRBJ1-2; D gene: -; V gene: TRBV6-1; CDR3 protein: CASSEASLGRGGYTF; CDR3 DNA: TGTGCCAGCAGTGAAGCGTCGTTGGGGAGAGGGGGCTACACCTTC
clone size: -; J gene: TRBJ1-5; D gene: TRBD1; V gene: TRBV7-2; CDR3 protein: CASSLVSSGGRQPQHF; CDR3 DNA: TGTGCCAGCAGCTTAGTTTCGTCAGGGGGCCGTCAGCCCCAGCATTTT
clone size: few; J gene: TRBJ1-2; D gene: -; V gene: TRBV4-3; CDR3 protein: CASSQDLGREDGYTF; CDR3 DNA: TGCGCCAGCAGCCAAGATCTGGGCAGGGAGGATGGCTACACCTTC
clone size: -; J gene: TRBJ2-5; D gene: TRBD2; V gene: TRBV9; CDR3 protein: CASSVGLADTTFREKETQYF; CDR3 DNA: TGTGCCAGCAGCGTAGGGCTAGCGGATACTACCTTTAGGGAGAAAGAGACCCAGTACTTC
clone size: -; J gene: TRBJ1-6; D gene: -; V gene: TRBV6-5; CDR3 protein: CASTPNPRGSPLHF; CDR3 DNA: TGTGCCAGCACCCCAAACCCTAGGGGTTCACCCCTCCACTTT
clone size: -; J gene: TRBJ2-3; D gene: -; V gene: TRBV4-1; CDR3 protein: CASSQSQVGFTQYF; CDR3 DNA: TGCGCCAGCAGCCAAAGTCAGGTTGGTTTCACGCAGTATTTT
clone size: -; J gene: TRBJ2-1; D gene: TRBD2; V gene: TRBV30; CDR3 protein: CAWRALAVFNEQFF; CDR3 DNA: TGTGCCTGGAGGGCACTAGCGGTCTTCAATGAGCAGTTCTTC
clone size: -; J gene: TRBJ2-2; D gene: -; V gene: TRBV15; CDR3 protein: CATSSPGHAFRGELFF; CDR3 DNA: TGTGCCACCAGTTCACCGGGACATGCCTTTAGGGGGGAGCTGTTTTTT
clone size: -; J gene: TRBJ1-2; D gene: TRBD1; V gene: TRBV29-1; CDR3 protein: CSVSGQGTVFGYTF; CDR3 DNA: TGCAGCGTTTCCGGACAGGGAACGGTCTTTGGCTACACCTTC
clone size: -; J gene: TRBJ2-1; D gene: TRBD1; V gene: TRBV27; CDR3 protein: CASSRDRDNEQFF; CDR3 DNA: TGTGCCAGCAGTCGGGACAGAGACAATGAGCAGTTCTTC
clone size: -; J gene: TRBJ2-1; D gene: -; V gene: TRBV2; CDR3 protein: CASSESTYNEQFF; CDR3 DNA: TGTGCCAGCAGTGAATCCACCTACAATGAGCAGTTCTTC
clone size: -; J gene: TRBJ1-1; D gene: -; V gene: TRBV30; CDR3 protein: CAWNRGRNTEAFF; CDR3 DNA: TGTGCCTGGAATCGTGGGAGGAACACTGAAGCTTTCTTT
clone size: -; J gene: TRBJ1-2; D gene: -; V gene: TRBV7-3; CDR3 protein: CASSEGDYRGYTF; CDR3 DNA: TGTGCCAGCAGCGAAGGGGACTACCGGGGCTACACCTTC
clone size: -; J gene: TRBJ2-2; D gene: -; V gene: TRBV14; CDR3 protein: CASSQGGHGELFF; CDR3 DNA: TGTGCCAGCAGCCAAGGCGGCCACGGGGAGCTGTTTTTT
clone size: -; J gene: TRBJ1-6; D gene: -; V gene: TRBV6-6; CDR3 protein: CASSYSTGHNSPLHF; CDR3 DNA: TGTGCCAGCAGTTATTCCACAGGGCATAATTCACCCCTCCACTTT
clone size: -; J gene: TRBJ1-4; D gene: -; V gene: TRBV30; CDR3 protein: CAWSVRVPGGEKLFF; CDR3 DNA: TGTGCCTGGAGTGTTAGGGTTCCAGGAGGTGAAAAACTGTTTTTT
clone size: few; J gene: TRBJ2-2; D gene: -; V gene: TRBV5-1; CDR3 protein: CASSRDGGTGELFF; CDR3 DNA: TGCGCCAGCAGCCGCGATGGAGGCACCGGGGAGCTGTTTTTT